The 12 T cell receptor beta chains in this list originate from one sample, sequenced in a study of T-cell reconstitution after alpha-beta-depleted transplantation in children. Unique molecular identifiers tagged the TCRbeta library. TCRdb redid the calling of the PCR reads with MiXCR, one entry per CDR3 protein. This table holds approximately 390,000 distinct CDR3 sequences, about 11% found once. The sequenced sample was PBMCs from the stem cell graft donor, obtained from the stem cell graft. These receptor sequences come from a human donor who donated a stem cell graft to a child with acute myeloid leukemia.

The V gene is TRBV5-1, the J gene TRBJ1-4, with 9 positions matching TRBD1. The CDR3 sequence is 14 residues long. Germline values: CDR1 SGHRS, CDR2 YFSETQ. Trimming took 3 bases from V and 8 from J; bases not matched to a gene: 5. Written as DNA, the CDR3 is TGCGCCAGCAGCTCGGGACAGGGACAAGAAAAACTGTTTTTT. It translates to CASSSGQGQEKLFF.

The chain combines TRBV5-1 with TRBJ2-1; 10 bases align to TRBD2. CDR3 length equals 15 residues. In germline, CDR1 is SGHRS, CDR2 YFSETQ. Unmatched junction bases numbered 7, after V lost 4 bases and J lost 6 bases. CDR3 nucleotides: TGCGCCAGCAGCCCCAGCGGGAGGGCCCTCAATGAGCAGTTCTTC. This sequence encodes CASSPSGRALNEQFF.

This clonotype has only a few counts. The chain employs TRBV10-3 and TRBJ2-1, with TRBD2 identical over 9 bases. From germline, CDR1 is ENHRY and CDR2 SYGVKD. CDR3 length equals 15 residues. The ends lost 3 bases at V and 2 bases at J; junction bases unmatched: 2. Here the CDR3 reads CAISELAGAYNEQFF. The DNA for the CDR3 is TGTGCCATCAGTGAATTAGCGGGAGCCTACAATGAGCAGTTCTTC.

This chain links TRBV20-1 with TRBJ2-3; D perhaps matches TRBD2 (5 bases). The germline V and J ends were trimmed by 6 bases and 1 base, with 23 bases remaining between them. This CDR3 spans 17 amino acids. In germline, CDR1 is DFQATT, CDR2 SNEGSKA (reference sequence). CDR3 sequence reads: CSATTGLVGEGTDTQYF. CDR3 sequence (DNA): TGCAGTGCCACGACGGGTTTGGTGGGAGAGGGCACAGATACGCAGTATTTT.

The chain recombines TRBV5-1 with TRBJ1-1; D ambiguous. V was clipped by 0 bases and J by 1 base, with 13 bases between them. This CDR3 is 16 amino acids long. Germline lookup yields CDR1 SGHRS and CDR2 YFSETQ. The CDR3 DNA sequence: TGCGCCAGCAGCTTGGCCGGTCGGCGGAGGAACACTGAAGCTTTCTTT. Protein product: CASSLAGRRRNTEAFF.

This chain joins TRBV27 and TRBJ2-1; the match to TRBD2 covers 7 bases. Trimming cost V 7 bases and J 3 bases; bases outside gene matches: 9. Germline V gives CDR1 MNHEY, CDR2 SMNVEV (reference sequence). This CDR3 is built from 15 residues. This CDR3 reads CASNKAPSGYNEQFF. The CDR3 DNA reads TGTGCCAGCAACAAAGCCCCTAGCGGCTACAATGAGCAGTTCTTC.

The J gene is TRBJ2-5, the V gene TRBV12-3 or TRBV12-4; D may be TRBD2 (6 bases). The CDR3 covers 19 residues. V lost 3 bases and J 2 bases, leaving 25 bases between the germline ends. In DNA, the CDR3 is TGTGCCAGCAGTTTGGGAGGACAATCCCTTCCAATACCACAAGAGACCCAGTACTTC. Encoded protein: CASSLGGQSLPIPQETQYF.

The gene calls are TRBV29-1 and TRBJ1-2; TRBD1 might be the D (5 bases). Between the trimmed V and J ends, which lost 8 bases and 4 bases, there was a span of 14 bases. The CDR3 spans 12 residues. Germline V CDR1 and CDR2: SQVTM, ANQGSEA. The CDR3 sequence is CSSATEPYGYTF. The CDR3 bases are TGCAGCTCTGCGACAGAACCCTATGGCTACACCTTC.

This clonotype has at least ten counts. V usage is TRBV29-1 and J usage is TRBJ2-3, with D hard to call. The length of the CDR3 is 13 residues. Germline CDR1 SQVTM, CDR2 ANQGSEA. V was cut by 2 bases and J by 2 bases, with 8 bases left in between. The CDR3 nucleotides read TGCAGCGTTGAATCGCGGCCCACAGATACGCAGTATTTT. This gives the protein CSVESRPTDTQYF.

The chain employs TRBV4-1 and TRBJ2-7; no clear D gene. Per the germline V gene, CDR1 is MGHRA and CDR2 is YSYEKL. The CDR3 runs 15 residues. V was trimmed by 0 bases and J by 3 bases, leaving 12 bases between them. The CDR3 DNA is TGCGCCAGCAGCCAAGAGAGGAAACAAGGCTACGAGCAGTACTTC. This gives the protein CASSQERKQGYEQYF.

This clonotype was picked up many times. The chain couples TRBV29-1 to TRBJ2-1, with 10 bases matching TRBD2. The CDR3 sequence is 15 residues long. In germline, CDR1 is SQVTM, CDR2 ANQGSEA. Unmatched junction bases numbered 13, after V lost 8 bases and J lost 6 bases. CDR3 protein: CSSYPSGRSPNEQFF. In DNA form, the CDR3 reads TGCAGCTCTTACCCTAGCGGGAGATCTCCCAATGAGCAGTTCTTC.

This clonotype was observed a handful of times. This rearrangement joins TRBV7-2 to TRBJ1-1, with D perhaps TRBD1 (5 bases). V dropped 4 bases and J dropped 6 bases, with 9 bases sitting between them. This CDR3 has 12 amino acids. Germline CDR1 is SGHTA and CDR2 is FQGNSA. The CDR3 region is CASSSRQPEAFF. The CDR3 DNA reads TGTGCCAGCAGCTCCCGACAGCCTGAAGCTTTCTTT.